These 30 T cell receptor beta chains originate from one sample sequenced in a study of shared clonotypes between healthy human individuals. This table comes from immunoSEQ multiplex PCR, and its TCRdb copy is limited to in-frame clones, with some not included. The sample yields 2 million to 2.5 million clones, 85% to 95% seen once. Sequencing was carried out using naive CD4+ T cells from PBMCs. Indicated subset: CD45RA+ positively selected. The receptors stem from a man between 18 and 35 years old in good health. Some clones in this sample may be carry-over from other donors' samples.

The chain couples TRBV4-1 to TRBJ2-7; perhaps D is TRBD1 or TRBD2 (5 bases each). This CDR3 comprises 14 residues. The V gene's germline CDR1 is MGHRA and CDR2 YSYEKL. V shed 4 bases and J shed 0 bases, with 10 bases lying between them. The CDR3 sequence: CASSRGTTSYEQYF. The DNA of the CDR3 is TGCGCCAGCAGCCGTGGGACCACCTCCTACGAGCAGTACTTC.

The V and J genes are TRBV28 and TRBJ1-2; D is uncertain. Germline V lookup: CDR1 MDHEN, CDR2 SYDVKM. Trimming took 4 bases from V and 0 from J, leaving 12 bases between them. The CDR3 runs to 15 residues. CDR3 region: CASSSQTGTNYGYTF. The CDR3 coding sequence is TGTGCCAGCAGTTCACAGACGGGGACTAACTATGGCTACACCTTC.

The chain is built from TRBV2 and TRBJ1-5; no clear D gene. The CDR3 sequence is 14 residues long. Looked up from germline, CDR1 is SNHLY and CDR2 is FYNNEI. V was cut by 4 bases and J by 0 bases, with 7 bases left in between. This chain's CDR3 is CASSGHYSNQPQHF. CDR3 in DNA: TGTGCCAGCAGTGGGCATTATAGCAATCAGCCCCAGCATTTT.

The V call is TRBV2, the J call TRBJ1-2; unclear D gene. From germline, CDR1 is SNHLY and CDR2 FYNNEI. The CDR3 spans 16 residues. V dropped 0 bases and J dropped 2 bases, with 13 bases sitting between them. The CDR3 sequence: CASSEALRDWNYGYTF. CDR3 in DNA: TGTGCCAGCAGTGAAGCGCTTCGAGATTGGAACTATGGCTACACCTTC.

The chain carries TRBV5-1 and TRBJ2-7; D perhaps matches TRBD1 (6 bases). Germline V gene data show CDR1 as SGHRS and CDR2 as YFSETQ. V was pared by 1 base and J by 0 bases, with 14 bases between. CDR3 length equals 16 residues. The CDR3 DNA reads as TGCGCCAGCAGCTTGATCCAGGGGCCGATCTCCTACGAGCAGTACTTC. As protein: CASSLIQGPISYEQYF.

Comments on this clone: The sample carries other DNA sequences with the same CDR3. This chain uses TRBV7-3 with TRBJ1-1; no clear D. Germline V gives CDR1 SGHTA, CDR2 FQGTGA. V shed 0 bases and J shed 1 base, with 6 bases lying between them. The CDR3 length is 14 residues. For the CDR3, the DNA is TGTGCCAGCAGCTTAACCCCAGGGAACACTGAAGCTTTCTTT. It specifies CASSLTPGNTEAFF.

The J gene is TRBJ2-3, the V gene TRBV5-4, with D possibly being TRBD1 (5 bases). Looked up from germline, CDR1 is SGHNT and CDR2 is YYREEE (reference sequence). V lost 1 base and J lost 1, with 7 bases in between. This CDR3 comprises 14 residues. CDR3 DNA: TGTGCCAGCAGCTTGATACAGGGCACAGATACGCAGTATTTT. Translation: CASSLIQGTDTQYF. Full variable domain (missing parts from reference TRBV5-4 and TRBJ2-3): ETGVTQSPTHLIKTRGQQVTLRCSSQSGHNTVSWYQQALGQGPQFIFQYYREEENGRGNFPPRFSGLQFPNYSSELNVNALELDDSALYLCASSLIQGTDTQYFGPGTRLTVL.

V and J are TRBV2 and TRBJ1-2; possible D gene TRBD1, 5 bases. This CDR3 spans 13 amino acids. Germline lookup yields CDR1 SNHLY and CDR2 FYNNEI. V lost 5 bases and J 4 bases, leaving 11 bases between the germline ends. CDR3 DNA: TGTGCCAGCAGTCCCAGTCAGGGCTATGGCTACACCTTC. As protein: CASSPSQGYGYTF.

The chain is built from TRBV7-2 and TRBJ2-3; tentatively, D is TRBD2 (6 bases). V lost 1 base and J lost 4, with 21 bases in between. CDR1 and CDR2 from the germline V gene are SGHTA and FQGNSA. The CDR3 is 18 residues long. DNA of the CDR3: TGTGCCAGCAGCTTAGGAGTCGGGAGTATGAGTATGGCAGATACGCAGTATTTT. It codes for CASSLGVGSMSMADTQYF.

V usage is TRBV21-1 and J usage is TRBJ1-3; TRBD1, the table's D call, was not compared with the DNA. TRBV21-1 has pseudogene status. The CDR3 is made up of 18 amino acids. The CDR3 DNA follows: TGTGCCAGCAGCAAGGAAGGGGAAGGACAGAGCTCTGGAAACACCATATATTTT. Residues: CASSKEGEGQSSGNTIYF.

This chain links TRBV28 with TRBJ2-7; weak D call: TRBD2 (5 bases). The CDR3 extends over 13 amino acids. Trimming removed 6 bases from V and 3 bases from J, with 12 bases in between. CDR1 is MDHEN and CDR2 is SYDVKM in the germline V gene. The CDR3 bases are TGTGCCAGCAGGAGGTCGGGGAGCTACGAGCAGTACTTC. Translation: CASRRSGSYEQYF.

The CDR3 loop is CATSRAIAGGPADTQYF. Written as DNA, the CDR3 is TGTGCCACCAGCAGAGCAATAGCGGGAGGGCCGGCAGATACGCAGTATTTT. V is TRBV15 and J is TRBJ2-3; 11 nucleotides align to TRBD2. Germline V gene sequence: CDR1 LNHNV, CDR2 YYDKDF (reference sequence). The CDR3 length is 17 residues. V gave up 1 base and J gave up 4 bases; unmatched junction bases: 7.

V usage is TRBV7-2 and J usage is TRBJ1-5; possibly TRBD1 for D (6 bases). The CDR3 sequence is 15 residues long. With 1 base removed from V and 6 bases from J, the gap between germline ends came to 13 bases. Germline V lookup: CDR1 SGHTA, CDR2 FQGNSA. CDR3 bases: TGTGCCAGCAGCTTAGTGCGGGACAAGGGTCAGCCCCAGCATTTT. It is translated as CASSLVRDKGQPQHF.

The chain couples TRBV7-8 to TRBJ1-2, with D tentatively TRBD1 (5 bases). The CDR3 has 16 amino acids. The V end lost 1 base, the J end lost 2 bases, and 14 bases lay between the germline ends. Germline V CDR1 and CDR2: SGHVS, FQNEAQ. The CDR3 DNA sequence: TGTGCCAGCAGCTTAGATGGTTGGGGGACGAACTATGGCTACACCTTC. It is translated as CASSLDGWGTNYGYTF.

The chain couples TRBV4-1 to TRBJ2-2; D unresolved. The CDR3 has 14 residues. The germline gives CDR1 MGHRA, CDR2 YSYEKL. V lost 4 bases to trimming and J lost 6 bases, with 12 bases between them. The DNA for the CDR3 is TGCGCCAGCAGCCTTGGAAGGGCTCCCGGGGAGCTGTTTTTT. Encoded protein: CASSLGRAPGELFF.

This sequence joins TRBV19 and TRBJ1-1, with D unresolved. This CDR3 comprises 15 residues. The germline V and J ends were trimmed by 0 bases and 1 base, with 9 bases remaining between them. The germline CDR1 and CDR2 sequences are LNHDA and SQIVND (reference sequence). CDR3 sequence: CASSIDRLGNTEAFF. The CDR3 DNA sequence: TGTGCCAGTAGTATAGATCGTCTAGGGAACACTGAAGCTTTCTTT.

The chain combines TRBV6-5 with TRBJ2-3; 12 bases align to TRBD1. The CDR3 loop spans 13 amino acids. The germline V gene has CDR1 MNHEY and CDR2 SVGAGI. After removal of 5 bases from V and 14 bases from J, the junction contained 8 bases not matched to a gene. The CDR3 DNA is TGTGCCAGCAGTAGCCGGGACAGGGGGCGCAGGTATTTT. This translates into CASSSRDRGRRYF.

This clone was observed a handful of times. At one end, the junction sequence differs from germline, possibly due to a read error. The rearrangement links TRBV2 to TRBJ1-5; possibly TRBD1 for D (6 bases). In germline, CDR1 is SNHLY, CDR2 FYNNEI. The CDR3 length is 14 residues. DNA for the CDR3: TGTGCCAGCAGTTTATCCCGCGCGGACAGAGATGGTGGTTTT. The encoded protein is CASSLSRADRDGGF.

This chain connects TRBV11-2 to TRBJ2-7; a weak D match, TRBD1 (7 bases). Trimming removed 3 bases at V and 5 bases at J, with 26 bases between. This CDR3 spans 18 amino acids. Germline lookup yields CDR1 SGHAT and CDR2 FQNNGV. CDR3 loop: CASSLRLRDSRGRDEQYF. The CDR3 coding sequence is TGTGCCAGCAGCTTGAGGTTGCGGGACAGTCGAGGTCGCGACGAGCAGTACTTC. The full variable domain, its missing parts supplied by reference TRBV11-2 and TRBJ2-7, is EAGVAQSPRYKIIEKRQSVAFWCNPISGHATLYWYQQILGQGPKLLIQFQNNGVVDDSQLPKDRFSAERLKGVDSTLKIQPAKLEDSAVYLCASSLRLRDSRGRDEQYFGPGTRLTVT.

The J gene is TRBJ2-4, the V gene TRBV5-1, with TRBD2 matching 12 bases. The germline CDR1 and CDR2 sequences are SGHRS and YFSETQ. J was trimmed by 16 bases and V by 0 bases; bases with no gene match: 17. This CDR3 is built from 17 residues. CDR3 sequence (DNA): TGCGCCAGCAGCTTGGCTTCGGCATCCGGGACTAGCGGGTACTTATACTTC. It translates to CASSLASASGTSGYLYF.

CDR3 sequence: CASSYTNTGELFF. The CDR3 DNA reads TGTGCCAGCAGCTATACAAACACCGGGGAGCTGTTTTTT. The chain combines TRBV7-9 with TRBJ2-2, with D hard to call. The germline V and J ends were trimmed by 4 bases and 2 bases, with 5 bases remaining between them. Germline V gene sequence: CDR1 SEHNR, CDR2 FQNEAQ (reference sequence). The CDR3 spans 13 residues.

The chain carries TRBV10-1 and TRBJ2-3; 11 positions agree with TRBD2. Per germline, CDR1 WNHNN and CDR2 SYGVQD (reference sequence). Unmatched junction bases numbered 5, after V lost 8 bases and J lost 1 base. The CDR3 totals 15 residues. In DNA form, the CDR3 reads TGCGCCAGCGCCGGTAGCGGGAGGGGCACAGATACGCAGTATTTT. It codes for CASAGSGRGTDTQYF.

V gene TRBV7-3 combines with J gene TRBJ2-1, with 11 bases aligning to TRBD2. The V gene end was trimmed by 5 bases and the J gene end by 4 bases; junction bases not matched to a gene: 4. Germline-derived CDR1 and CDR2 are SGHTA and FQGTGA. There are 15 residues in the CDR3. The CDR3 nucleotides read TGTGCCAGCAGCCAAATAGCGGGAGGGTACAATGAGCAGTTCTTC. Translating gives CASSQIAGGYNEQFF.

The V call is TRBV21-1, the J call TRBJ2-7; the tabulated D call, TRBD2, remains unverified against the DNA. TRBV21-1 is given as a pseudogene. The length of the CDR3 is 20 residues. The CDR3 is CASSKALLVVFFNLSYEQYF. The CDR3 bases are TGTGCCAGCAGCAAAGCGCTTTTGGTGGTATTCTTCAACCTATCCTACGAGCAGTACTTC.

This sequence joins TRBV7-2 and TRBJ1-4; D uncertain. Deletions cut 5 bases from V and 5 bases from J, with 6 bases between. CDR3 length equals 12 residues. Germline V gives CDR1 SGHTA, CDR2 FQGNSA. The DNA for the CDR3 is TGTGCCAGCAGCAATCCCAATGAAAAACTGTTTTTT. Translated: CASSNPNEKLFF.

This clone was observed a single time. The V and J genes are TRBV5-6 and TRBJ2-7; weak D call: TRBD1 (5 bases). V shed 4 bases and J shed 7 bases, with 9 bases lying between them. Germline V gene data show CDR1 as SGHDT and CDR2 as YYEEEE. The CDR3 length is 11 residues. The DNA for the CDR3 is TGTGCCAGCAGCCTCCGACAGGAGCAGTACTTC. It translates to CASSLRQEQYF.

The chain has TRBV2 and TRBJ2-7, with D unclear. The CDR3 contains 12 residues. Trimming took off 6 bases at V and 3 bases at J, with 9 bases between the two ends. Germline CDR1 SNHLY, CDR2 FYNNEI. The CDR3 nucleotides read TGTGCCAGCAGCCTGACCCTCTACGAGCAGTACTTC. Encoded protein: CASSLTLYEQYF.

CDR3 nucleotides: TGTGCCAGCAGCTTAAGGGGTAGCAATCAGCCCCAGCATTTT. Amino acid sequence: CASSLRGSNQPQHF. The chain couples TRBV7-9 to TRBJ1-5; tentatively, D is TRBD1 (5 bases). This CDR3 region has 14 residues. In germline, CDR1 is SEHNR, CDR2 FQNEAQ (reference sequence). With 2 bases removed from V and 0 bases from J, the gap between germline ends came to 5 bases.

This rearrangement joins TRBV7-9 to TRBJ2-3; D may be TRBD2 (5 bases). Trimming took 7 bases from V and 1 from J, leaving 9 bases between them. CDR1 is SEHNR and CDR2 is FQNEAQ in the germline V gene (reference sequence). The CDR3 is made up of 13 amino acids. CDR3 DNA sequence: TGTGCCAGCAACGGGGAAGGCACAGATACGCAGTATTTT. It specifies CASNGEGTDTQYF.

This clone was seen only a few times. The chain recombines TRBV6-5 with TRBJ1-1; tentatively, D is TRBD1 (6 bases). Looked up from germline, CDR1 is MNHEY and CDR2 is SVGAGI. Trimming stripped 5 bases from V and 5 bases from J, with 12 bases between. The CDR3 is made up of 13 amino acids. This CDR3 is CASSTTGRTEAFF. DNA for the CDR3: TGTGCCAGCAGTACAACAGGGAGAACTGAAGCTTTCTTT.